Only a few counts were recorded for the clone carrying this TCR beta chain. Its antigen is undetermined. This CDR3 region has 15 residues. V lost 3 bases to trimming and J lost 6 bases, with 17 bases between them. Unique molecular identifiers were used to barcode this TCRbeta library. TCRdb recomputed calls from the PCR reads with MiXCR, one row per CDR3 protein. The sample lists about a million distinct CDR3 sequences, about 31% occurring once. The source of the sample is a study of T-cell reconstitution after alpha-beta-depleted transplantation in children. General study points: Fresh T-cell production supplied most of the T-cell counts and diversity seen one year after transplant. Several hundred expanded graft clones reportedly gave rise to the alpha-beta T cells present about two months after transplant. From surviving recipient T cells and thymic progenitors came the high day-60 TCRbeta diversity observed in some patients.

The clonotype was recovered from a boy younger than two who had a stem cell transplant for SCID, so the T cells may come from the graft donor. V is TRBV12-3 or TRBV12-4 and J is TRBJ2-5; D is uncertain. Sequencing used PBMCs, mostly from graft donor cells, obtained 360 days after TCRalphabeta/CD19-depleted stem cell transplant. The CDR3 spells CASSLAAVKIKTQYF. CDR3 in DNA: TGTGCCAGCAGTTTGGCGGCCGTCAAGATAAAGACCCAGTACTTC.